What follows are 20 T cell receptor beta chains derived from one specimen sequenced in a study of T cell changes during pregnancy in multiple sclerosis. Produced via immunoSEQ multiplex PCR; TCRdb's table is partial and in-frame only. The table records about 100,000 clones, more than 85% of them present only once. The sequenced sample was peripheral blood, obtained in the second trimester of pregnancy. The receptors derive from a female donor with multiple sclerosis, enrolled in a pregnancy study.

A note on this clone: Other DNA sequences from this sample encode an identical CDR3 as well. This rearrangement joins TRBV29-1 to TRBJ2-7; 9 positions agree with TRBD1. J lost 3 bases, V lost 3 bases, and 0 bases had no gene match. This CDR3 spans 12 amino acids. CDR1 and CDR2 from the germline V gene are SQVTM and ANQGSEA. This CDR3 reads CSVEGQGYEQYF. CDR3 DNA sequence: TGCAGCGTTGAGGGACAGGGCTACGAGCAGTACTTC.

The CDR3 nucleotides read TGTGCCAGCAGACATCTTTCGCAGGGAGGTGAAAAACTGTTTTTT. This encodes CASRHLSQGGEKLFF. V usage is TRBV6-5 and J usage is TRBJ1-4; perhaps TRBD1 as D (5 bases). Trimming took 6 bases from V and 7 from J, leaving 18 bases between them. There are 15 residues in the CDR3. CDR1 and CDR2 (germline): MNHEY, SVGAGI.

The sample holds one count of this clone. J is TRBJ2-4 and V is TRBV23-1; 8 positions agree with TRBD1. TRBV23-1 is recorded as an ORF, its role being uncertain. This CDR3 region has 15 residues. Unmatched junction bases numbered 4, after V lost 2 bases and J lost 4 bases. CDR3 sequence reads: CASSQTGGMKNIQYF. As DNA, the CDR3 is TGCGCCAGCAGTCAAACAGGGGGGATGAAAAACATTCAGTACTTC.

The CDR3 DNA reads as TGCGCCAGCAGCCAAGAAATCGGGACAGATACGCAGTATTTT. This codes for CASSQEIGTDTQYF. This chain uses TRBV4-3 with TRBJ2-3; D uncertain. The CDR3 covers 14 residues. The V end lost 0 bases, the J end lost 3 bases, and 7 bases lay between the germline ends. CDR1 and CDR2 from the germline V gene are LGHNA and YSLEER.

The V gene is TRBV9, the J gene TRBJ1-1, with D possibly matching TRBD1 (6 bases). V lost 0 bases and J 7 bases, leaving 25 bases between the germline ends. Per the germline V gene, CDR1 is SGDLS and CDR2 is YYNGEE. The length of the CDR3 is 18 residues. CDR3 sequence reads: CASSVAGGAPRDLLEAFF. The CDR3 DNA follows: TGTGCCAGCAGCGTAGCGGGGGGGGCCCCCCGGGACTTACTTGAAGCTTTCTTT.

J is TRBJ2-7 and V is TRBV27, with 13 bases fitting TRBD2. This CDR3 has 14 amino acids. V lost 6 bases and J lost 12; bases outside the gene matches: 11. The V gene's germline CDR1 is MNHEY and CDR2 SMNVEV (reference sequence). The CDR3 sequence is CASSWGTSGNLRYF. The DNA for the CDR3 is TGTGCCAGCAGCTGGGGGACTAGCGGGAACCTAAGGTACTTC.

The gene calls are TRBV5-1 and TRBJ1-4; 7 nucleotides line up with TRBD1. J gave up 2 bases and V 5 bases, and 6 bases lay outside the gene matches. This CDR3 spans 15 amino acids. Germline assignment: CDR1 SGHRS and CDR2 YFSETQ. CDR3 region: CASSPQGVTNEKLFF. The CDR3 DNA sequence: TGCGCCAGCAGTCCTCAGGGGGTCACTAATGAAAAACTGTTTTTT.

The V gene is TRBV29-1, the J gene TRBJ2-1; no firm D call. The V gene's germline CDR1 is SQVTM and CDR2 ANQGSEA. This CDR3 contains 13 residues. V shed 3 bases and J shed 15 bases, with 21 bases lying between them. The CDR3 protein is CSVEGPPTAILFF. CDR3 DNA sequence: TGCAGCGTTGAGGGCCCGCCGACGGCTATTCTGTTCTTC.

The chain recombines TRBV7-8 with TRBJ2-3; 10 nucleotides agree with TRBD2. This CDR3 region has 17 residues. Germline CDR1 and CDR2: SGHVS and FQNEAQ. Germline trimming cut 4 bases from V and 3 bases from J; bases unmatched to any gene: 10. The CDR3 bases are TGTGCCAGCAGCTCTTTACCGGGACTAGCGAGTACAGATACGCAGTATTTT. It yields the protein CASSSLPGLASTDTQYF. The entire variable domain, with the rest obtained from reference TRBV7-8 and TRBJ2-3, is as follows: GAGVSQSPRYKVAKRGQDVALRCDPISGHVSLFWYQQALGQGPEFLTYFQNEAQLDKSGLPSDRFFAERPEGSVSTLKIQRTQQEDSAVYLCASSSLPGLASTDTQYFGPGTRLTVL.

The genes are TRBV4-3 and TRBJ1-4; 11 bases are a match to TRBD1. The germline V gene encodes CDR1 LGHNA and CDR2 YSLEER. CDR3 size: 20 residues. Germline trimming cut 0 bases from V and 4 bases from J; bases unmatched to any gene: 13. CDR3 bases: TGCGCCAGCAGCCAAGATTTAGTCCGGACAGGGGGCTTCCTTAATGAAAAACTGTTTTTT. It codes for CASSQDLVRTGGFLNEKLFF.

This chain connects TRBV7-9 to TRBJ2-7, with D hard to call. V shed 8 bases and J shed 4 bases, with 15 bases lying between them. Germline values: CDR1 SEHNR, CDR2 FQNEAQ (reference sequence). The CDR3 extends over 13 amino acids. The CDR3 reads CASGQKIGYEQYF. The CDR3 DNA follows: TGTGCCAGCGGCCAAAAAATCGGGTACGAGCAGTACTTC.

The chain employs TRBV5-5 and TRBJ1-4; tentative D call: TRBD1 (5 bases). There are 18 residues in the CDR3. CDR1 SGHKS and CDR2 YYEKEE come from the germline V gene (reference sequence). V lost 4 bases and J 0 bases, leaving 19 bases between the germline ends. This chain's CDR3 is CASSPNPRTSATNEKLFF. The CDR3 region has the DNA TGTGCCAGCAGCCCCAATCCCCGGACATCTGCAACTAATGAAAAACTGTTTTTT.

The chain uses TRBV12-5 and TRBJ2-3, with 9 bases lining up with TRBD1. The CDR3 is made up of 15 amino acids. Germline values: CDR1 LGHNT, CDR2 FRNRAP. J was trimmed by 1 base and V by 5 bases; bases with no gene match: 4. The CDR3 region has the DNA TGTGCTAGTGGTGTGGACAGGGGAGGCACAGATACGCAGTATTTT. This gives the protein CASGVDRGGTDTQYF.

The DNA for the CDR3 is TGTGCCAGCAGCTTCCAGGATTCCAAAAACATTCAGTACTTC. It yields the protein CASSFQDSKNIQYF. V is TRBV14 and J is TRBJ2-4; D unresolved. This CDR3 is built from 14 residues. V lost 5 bases to trimming and J lost 2 bases, with 10 bases between them. CDR1 and CDR2 (germline): SGHDN, FVKESK.

In DNA, the CDR3 is TGTGCCAGCAGCGTCGGGACAGGGGATATCACAGATACGCAGTATTTT. Translating it yields CASSVGTGDITDTQYF. The chain employs TRBV28 and TRBJ2-3, with 10 bases identical to TRBD1. The V gene end was trimmed by 6 bases and the J gene end by 2 bases; junction bases not matched to a gene: 8. The germline CDR1 and CDR2 sequences are MDHEN and SYDVKM. The CDR3 covers 16 residues.

This chain links TRBV7-9 with TRBJ1-1; D perhaps matches TRBD1 (6 bases). V gave up 1 base and J gave up 0 bases, with 15 bases separating them. CDR3 length: 17 residues. Looked up from germline, CDR1 is SEHNR and CDR2 is FQNEAQ (reference sequence). The CDR3 DNA reads as TGTGCCAGCAGCTTAGGTTTGTCAGGGGACATGAACACTGAAGCTTTCTTT. Translation: CASSLGLSGDMNTEAFF.

The gene calls are TRBV5-4 and TRBJ2-5; TRBD2 matches 13 bases. After removal of 1 base from V and 5 bases from J, the junction contained 8 bases not matched to a gene. Germline CDR1 SGHNT, CDR2 YYREEE (reference sequence). The CDR3 contains 17 residues. The CDR3 sequence: CASSLTSGRAGFETQYF. DNA for the CDR3: TGTGCCAGCAGCTTGACTAGCGGGAGGGCAGGGTTTGAGACCCAGTACTTC.

This chain joins TRBV4-3 and TRBJ1-1; D not resolved. The CDR3 has 13 residues. Between the trimmed V and J ends, which lost 2 bases and 3 bases, there was a span of 7 bases. CDR1 LGHNA and CDR2 YSLEER come from the germline V gene. The chain's CDR3 is CASSQFFDTEAFF. CDR3 DNA sequence: TGCGCCAGCAGCCAATTTTTCGACACTGAAGCTTTCTTT.

The chain is built from TRBV23-1 and TRBJ1-4, with 7 bases matching TRBD1. TRBV23-1 qualifies as an ORF whose function is uncertain. V lost 3 bases, J lost 5 bases, and 6 bases stayed unmatched. This CDR3 region has 15 residues. CDR3 residues: CASSHPGQSNEKLFF. Here the CDR3 DNA reads TGCGCCAGCAGTCACCCGGGACAGAGCAATGAAAAACTGTTTTTT.

The chain couples TRBV19 to TRBJ2-7; TRBD2 agrees at 11 bases. The CDR3 is 13 residues long. Germline CDR1 and CDR2: LNHDA and SQIVND (reference sequence). V dropped 6 bases and J dropped 3; count of bases not matched to a gene: 1. The CDR3 bases are TGTGCCAGTAGACTAGCGGGAGACTACGAGCAGTACTTC. Translating gives CASRLAGDYEQYF. The entire variable domain, with the rest obtained from reference TRBV19 and TRBJ2-7, is as follows: DGGITQSPKYLFRKEGQNVTLSCEQNLNHDAMYWYRQDPGQGLRLIYYSQIVNDFQKGDIAEGYSVSREKKESFPLTVTSAQKNPTAFYLCASRLAGDYEQYFGPGTRLTVT.